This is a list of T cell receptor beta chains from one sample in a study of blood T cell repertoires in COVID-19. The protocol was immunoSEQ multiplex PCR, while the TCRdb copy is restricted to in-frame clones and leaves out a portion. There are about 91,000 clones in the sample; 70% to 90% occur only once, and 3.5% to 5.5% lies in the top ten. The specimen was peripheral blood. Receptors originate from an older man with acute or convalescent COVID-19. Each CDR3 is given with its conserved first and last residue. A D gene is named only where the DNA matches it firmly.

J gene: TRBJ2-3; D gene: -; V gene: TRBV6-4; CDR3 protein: CASSDDEGGADTQYF
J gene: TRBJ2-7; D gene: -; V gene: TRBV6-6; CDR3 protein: CASGQNYEQYF
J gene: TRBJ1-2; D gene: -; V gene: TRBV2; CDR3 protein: CASSENGWSPGYTF
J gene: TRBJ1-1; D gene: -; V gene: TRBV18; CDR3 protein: CASSPREATEAFF
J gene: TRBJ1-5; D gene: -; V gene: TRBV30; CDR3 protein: CAWSVQLSGYWGAQHF
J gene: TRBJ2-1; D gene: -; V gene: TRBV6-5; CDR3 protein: CASSFERGISYNEQFF
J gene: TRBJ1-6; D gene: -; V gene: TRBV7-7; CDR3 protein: CASSPDQFRGIFTQSPLHF
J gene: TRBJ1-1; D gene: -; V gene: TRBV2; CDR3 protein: CASSIRTASGTEAFF
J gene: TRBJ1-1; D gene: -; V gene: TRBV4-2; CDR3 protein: CASSQELSINTEAFF
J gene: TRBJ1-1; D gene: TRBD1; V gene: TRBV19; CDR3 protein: CASSRTGGSGTEAFF
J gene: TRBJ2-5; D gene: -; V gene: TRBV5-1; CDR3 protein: CASSPTQGPGQYF
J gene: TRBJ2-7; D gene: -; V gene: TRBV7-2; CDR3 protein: CASSLSPGQAYEQYF
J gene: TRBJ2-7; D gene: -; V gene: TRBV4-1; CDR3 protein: CASSQETAYEQYF
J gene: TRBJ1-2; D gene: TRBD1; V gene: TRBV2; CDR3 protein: CASSGQGVGYTF
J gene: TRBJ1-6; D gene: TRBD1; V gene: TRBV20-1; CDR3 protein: CSASSGQGNSPLHF
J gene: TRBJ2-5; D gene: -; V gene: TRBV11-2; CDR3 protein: CASSLAPGIQVETQYF
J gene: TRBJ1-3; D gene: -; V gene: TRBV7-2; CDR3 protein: CASSPRGGDNTIYF
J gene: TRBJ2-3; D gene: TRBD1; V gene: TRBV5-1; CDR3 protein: CASSPRQGITDTQYF
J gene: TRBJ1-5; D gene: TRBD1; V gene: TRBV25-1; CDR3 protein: CASNPDRGGWQPQHF
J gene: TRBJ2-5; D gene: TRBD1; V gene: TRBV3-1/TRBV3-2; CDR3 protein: CASTPRDRGETQYF
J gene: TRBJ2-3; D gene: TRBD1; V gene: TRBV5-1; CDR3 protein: CASSLDGQGSTDTQYF
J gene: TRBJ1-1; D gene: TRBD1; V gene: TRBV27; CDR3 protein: CASSPQQGVPTEAFF
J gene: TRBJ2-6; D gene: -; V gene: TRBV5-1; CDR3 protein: CASSLAPINRQGGSGANVLTF
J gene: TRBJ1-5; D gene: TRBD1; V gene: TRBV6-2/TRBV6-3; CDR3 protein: CASSNPGQGKQPQHF
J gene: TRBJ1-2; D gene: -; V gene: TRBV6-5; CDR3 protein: CASSFRGNYGYTF
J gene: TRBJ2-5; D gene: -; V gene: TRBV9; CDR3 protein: CASSVRGFEETQYF
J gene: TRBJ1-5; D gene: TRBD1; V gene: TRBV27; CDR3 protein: CASRPFGERETGGFQPQHF
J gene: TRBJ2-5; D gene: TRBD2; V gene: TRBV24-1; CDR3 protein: CATSDPYGSRGEETQYF
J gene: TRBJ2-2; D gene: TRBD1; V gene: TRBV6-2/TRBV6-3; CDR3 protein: CASSPTGTGNTGELFF
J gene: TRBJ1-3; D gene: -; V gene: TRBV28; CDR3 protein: CASSLPQGFGNTIYF
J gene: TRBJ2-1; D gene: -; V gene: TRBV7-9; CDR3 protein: CASSLYRVVRTNEQFF
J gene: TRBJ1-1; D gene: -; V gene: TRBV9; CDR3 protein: CASSVVGLGEAFF
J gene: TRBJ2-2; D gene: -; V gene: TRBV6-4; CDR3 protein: CASSDLQDPTGELFF
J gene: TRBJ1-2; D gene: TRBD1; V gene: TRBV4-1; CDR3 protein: CASSQGQGVGGYTF
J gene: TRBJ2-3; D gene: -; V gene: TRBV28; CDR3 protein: CASSSYRGGGTDTQYF
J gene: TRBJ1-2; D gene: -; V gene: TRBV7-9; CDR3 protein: CASSPTGNYGYTF
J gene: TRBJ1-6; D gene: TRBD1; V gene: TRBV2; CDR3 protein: CASSESAGGVSPLHF
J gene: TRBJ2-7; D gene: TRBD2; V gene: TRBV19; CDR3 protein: CASSTGGGRSYEQYF
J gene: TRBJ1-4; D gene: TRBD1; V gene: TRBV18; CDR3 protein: CASSLGQGVFF
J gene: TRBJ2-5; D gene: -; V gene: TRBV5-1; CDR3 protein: CASSLEQGLSYF
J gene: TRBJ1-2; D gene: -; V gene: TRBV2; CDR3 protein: CASSPNPGDYGYTF
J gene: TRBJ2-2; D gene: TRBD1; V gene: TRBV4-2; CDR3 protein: CASSQGQGSTGELFF
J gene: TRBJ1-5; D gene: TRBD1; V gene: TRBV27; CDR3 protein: CASSFVGGQGSSQPQHF
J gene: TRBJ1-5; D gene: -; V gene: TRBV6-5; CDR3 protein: CASDKSGTNQPQHF
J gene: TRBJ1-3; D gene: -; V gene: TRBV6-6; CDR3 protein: CASSYSGGWENTIYF